Here is one T cell receptor (beta chain) with its context. Its antigen is still unknown. This entry comes from a study of OX40 agonist ivuxolimab in advanced cancers. The assay was immunoSEQ multiplex PCR, and TCRdb's table has in-frame clones only and misses some. The sample carries roughly 80,000 clones, 90% to 95% recorded once. General study results and limits: Low clonal expansion, among the lowest seen, marked partial responders at 0.1-3.0 mg/kg.

Trimming removed 4 bases from V and 7 bases from J; junction bases left unmatched: 9. The V gene's germline CDR1 is MDHEN and CDR2 SYDVKM. This CDR3 contains 15 residues. The specimen comprised CD4+ or CD8+ T cells sorted from blood, sampled in a trial of the OX40 agonist ivuxolimab. This rearrangement joins TRBV28 to TRBJ1-4; 7 bases agree with TRBD1. The source is an adult with an advanced solid tumor such as melanoma, head and neck, liver or kidney cancer. The CDR3 here is CASSSGQAGGEKLFF. CDR3 DNA: TGTGCCAGCAGTTCAGGACAGGCGGGAGGTGAAAAACTGTTTTTT.